This TCR beta chain was found in a study of blood T cells in healthy people across ages. This clonotype was seen only a few times. Germline loops: CDR1 SQVTM, CDR2 ANQGSEA. CDR3 length equals 12 residues. V gave up 7 bases and J gave up 1 base; unmatched junction bases: 3. Then a second PCR, running about 6 to 12 cycles, was carried out with a sample-barcoded 5' primer and a J-beta primer mix. TCRdb reprocessed the 5' RACE reads via MiXCR and lists one record per CDR3 protein. The table includes 250,000 to 300,000 distinct CDR3 sequences, roughly a quarter detected once. The receptor was isolated from a woman in her seventies in good health. Sequencing used blood. This sequence joins TRBV29-1 and TRBJ1-1; TRBD1 agrees at 7 bases. In DNA, the CDR3 is TGCAGCGCCAGGGGGGCGAACACTGAAGCTTTCTTT. This gives the protein CSARGANTEAFF.